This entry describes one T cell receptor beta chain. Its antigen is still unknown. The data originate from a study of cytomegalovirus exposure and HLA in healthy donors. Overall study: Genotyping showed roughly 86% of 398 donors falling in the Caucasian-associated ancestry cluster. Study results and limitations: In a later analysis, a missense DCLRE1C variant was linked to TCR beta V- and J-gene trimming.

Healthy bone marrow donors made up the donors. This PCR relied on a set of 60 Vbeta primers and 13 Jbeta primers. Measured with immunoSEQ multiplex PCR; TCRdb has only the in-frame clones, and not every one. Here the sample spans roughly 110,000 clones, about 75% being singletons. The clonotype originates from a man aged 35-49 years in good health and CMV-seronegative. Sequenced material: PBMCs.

The CDR3 DNA is TGTGCCACTCGGGGACAGGGCGGCAATGAGCAGTTCTTC. It is translated as CATRGQGGNEQFF. The chain employs TRBV7-9 and TRBJ2-1; TRBD1 agrees at 9 bases. The J segment lost 6 bases and the V segment lost 10 bases, leaving 7 bases of the junction unmatched. The CDR3 is made up of 13 amino acids. The germline gives CDR1 SEHNR, CDR2 FQNEAQ (reference sequence).